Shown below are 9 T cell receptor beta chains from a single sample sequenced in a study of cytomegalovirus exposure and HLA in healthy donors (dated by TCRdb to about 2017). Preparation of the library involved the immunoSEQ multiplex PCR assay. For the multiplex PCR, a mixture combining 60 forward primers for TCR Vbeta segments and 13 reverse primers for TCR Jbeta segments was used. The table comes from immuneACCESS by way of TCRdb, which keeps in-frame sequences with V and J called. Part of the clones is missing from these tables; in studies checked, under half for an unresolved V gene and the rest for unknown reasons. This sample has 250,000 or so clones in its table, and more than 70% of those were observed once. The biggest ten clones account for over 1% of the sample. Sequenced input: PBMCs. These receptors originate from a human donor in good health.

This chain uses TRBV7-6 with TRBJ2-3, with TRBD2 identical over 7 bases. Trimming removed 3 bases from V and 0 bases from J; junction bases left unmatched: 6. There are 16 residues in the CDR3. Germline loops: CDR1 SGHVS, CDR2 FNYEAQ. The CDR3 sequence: CASSFSSGGSTDTQYF. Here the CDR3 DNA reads TGTGCCAGCAGCTTCTCTAGCGGCGGGAGCACAGATACGCAGTATTTT.

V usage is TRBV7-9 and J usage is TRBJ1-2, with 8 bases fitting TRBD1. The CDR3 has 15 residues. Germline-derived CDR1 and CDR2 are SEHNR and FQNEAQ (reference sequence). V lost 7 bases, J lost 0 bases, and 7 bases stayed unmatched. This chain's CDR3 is CASTGGTGSNYGYTF. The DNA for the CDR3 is TGTGCCAGCACCGGCGGGACAGGATCTAACTATGGCTACACCTTC.

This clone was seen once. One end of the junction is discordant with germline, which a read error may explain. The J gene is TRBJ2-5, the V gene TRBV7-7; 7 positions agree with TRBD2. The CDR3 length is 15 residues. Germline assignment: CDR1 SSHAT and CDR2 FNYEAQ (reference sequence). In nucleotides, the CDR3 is TGTGCTAGCAGCCGTCCTGGGGCGGGAGTTGAGACCCAGTACTTC. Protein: CASSRPGAGVETQYF.

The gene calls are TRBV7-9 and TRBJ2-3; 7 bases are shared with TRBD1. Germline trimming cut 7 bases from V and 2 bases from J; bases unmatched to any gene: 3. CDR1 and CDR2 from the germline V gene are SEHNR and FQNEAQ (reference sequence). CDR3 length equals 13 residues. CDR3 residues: CASKGQTTDTQYF. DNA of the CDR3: TGTGCCAGCAAGGGACAGACCACAGATACGCAGTATTTT.

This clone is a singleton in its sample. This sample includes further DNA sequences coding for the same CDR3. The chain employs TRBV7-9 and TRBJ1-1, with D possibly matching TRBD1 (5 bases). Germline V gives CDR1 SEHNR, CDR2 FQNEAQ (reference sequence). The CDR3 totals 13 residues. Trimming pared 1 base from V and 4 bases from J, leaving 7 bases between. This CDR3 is CASSLGGGTEAFF. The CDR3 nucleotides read TGTGCCAGCAGCTTAGGGGGGGGCACTGAAGCTTTCTTT.

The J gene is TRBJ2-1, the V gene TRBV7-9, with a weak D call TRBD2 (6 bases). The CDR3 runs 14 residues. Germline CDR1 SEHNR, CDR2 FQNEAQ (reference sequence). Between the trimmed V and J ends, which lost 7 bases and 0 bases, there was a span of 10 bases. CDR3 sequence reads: CASTRGSSYNEQFF. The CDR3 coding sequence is TGTGCCAGCACCCGGGGGAGCTCCTACAATGAGCAGTTCTTC. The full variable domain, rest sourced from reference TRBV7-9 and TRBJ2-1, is DTGVSQNPRHKITKRGQNVTFRCDPISEHNRLYWYRQTLGQGPEFLTYFQNEAQLEKSRLLSDRFSAERPKGSFSTLEIQRTEQGDSAMYLCASTRGSSYNEQFFGPGTRLTVL.

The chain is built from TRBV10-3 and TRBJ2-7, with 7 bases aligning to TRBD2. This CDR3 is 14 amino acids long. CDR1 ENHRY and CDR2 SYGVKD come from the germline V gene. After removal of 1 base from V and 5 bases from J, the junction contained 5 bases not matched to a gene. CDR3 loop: CAISEFEGRDEQYF. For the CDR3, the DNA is TGTGCCATCAGTGAGTTTGAGGGGAGGGACGAGCAGTACTTC.

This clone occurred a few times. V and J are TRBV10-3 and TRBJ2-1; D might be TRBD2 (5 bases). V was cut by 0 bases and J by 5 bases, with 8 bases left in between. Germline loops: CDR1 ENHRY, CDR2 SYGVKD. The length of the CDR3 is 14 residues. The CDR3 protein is CAISESRGHNEQFF. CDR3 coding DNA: TGTGCCATCAGTGAGTCACGGGGTCACAATGAGCAGTTCTTC.

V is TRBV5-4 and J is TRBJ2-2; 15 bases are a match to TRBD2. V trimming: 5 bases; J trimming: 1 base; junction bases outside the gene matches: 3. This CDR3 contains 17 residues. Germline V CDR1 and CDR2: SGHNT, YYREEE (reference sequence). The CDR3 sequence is CASRPGLAGGNTGELFF. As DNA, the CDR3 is TGTGCCAGCAGACCGGGACTAGCGGGAGGGAACACCGGGGAGCTGTTTTTT.